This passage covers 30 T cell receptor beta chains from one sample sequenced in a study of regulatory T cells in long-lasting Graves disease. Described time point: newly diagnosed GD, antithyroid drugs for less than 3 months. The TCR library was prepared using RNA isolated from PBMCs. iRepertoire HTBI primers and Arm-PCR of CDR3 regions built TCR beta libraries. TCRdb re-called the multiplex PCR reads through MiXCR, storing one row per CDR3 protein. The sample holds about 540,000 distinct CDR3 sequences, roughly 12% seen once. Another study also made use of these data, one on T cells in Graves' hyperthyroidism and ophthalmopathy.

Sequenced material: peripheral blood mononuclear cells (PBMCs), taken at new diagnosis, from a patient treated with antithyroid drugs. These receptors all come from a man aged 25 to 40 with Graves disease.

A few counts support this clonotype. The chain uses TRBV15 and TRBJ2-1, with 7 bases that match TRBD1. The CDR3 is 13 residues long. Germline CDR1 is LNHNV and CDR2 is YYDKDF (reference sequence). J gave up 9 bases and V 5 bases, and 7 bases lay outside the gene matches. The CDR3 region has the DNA TGTGCCACCAGCTCACAGACAGGGATTGAGCAGTTCTTC. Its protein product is CATSSQTGIEQFF. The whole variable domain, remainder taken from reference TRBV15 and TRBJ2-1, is DAMVIQNPRYQVTQFGKPVTLSCSQTLNHNVMYWYQQKSSQAPKLLFHYYDKDFNNEADTPDNFQSRRPNTSFCFLDIRSPGLGDTAMYLCATSSQTGIEQFFGPGTRLTVL.

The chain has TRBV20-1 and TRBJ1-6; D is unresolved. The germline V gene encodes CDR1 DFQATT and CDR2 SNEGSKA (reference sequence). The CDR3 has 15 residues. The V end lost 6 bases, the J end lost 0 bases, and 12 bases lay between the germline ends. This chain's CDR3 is CSAGDQSSYNSPLHF. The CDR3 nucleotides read TGCAGTGCCGGGGATCAGAGCTCCTATAATTCACCCCTCCACTTT.

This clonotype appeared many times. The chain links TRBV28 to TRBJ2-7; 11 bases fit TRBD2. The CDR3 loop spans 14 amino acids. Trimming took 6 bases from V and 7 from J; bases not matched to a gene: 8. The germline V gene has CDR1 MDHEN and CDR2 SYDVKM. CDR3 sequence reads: CASRHSGRAGEQYF. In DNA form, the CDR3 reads TGTGCCAGCAGACATAGCGGGAGGGCCGGTGAGCAGTACTTC.

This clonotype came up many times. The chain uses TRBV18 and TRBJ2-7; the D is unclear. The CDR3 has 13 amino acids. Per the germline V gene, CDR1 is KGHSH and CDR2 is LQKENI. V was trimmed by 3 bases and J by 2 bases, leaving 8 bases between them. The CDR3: CASSPTETYEQYF. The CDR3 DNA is TGTGCCAGCTCACCGACGGAGACCTACGAGCAGTACTTC.

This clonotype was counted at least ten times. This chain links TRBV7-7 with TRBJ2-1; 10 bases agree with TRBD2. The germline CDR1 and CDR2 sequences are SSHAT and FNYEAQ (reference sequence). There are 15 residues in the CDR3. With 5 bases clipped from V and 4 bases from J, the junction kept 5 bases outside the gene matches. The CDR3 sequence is CASSRTSGPYNEQFF. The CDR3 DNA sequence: TGTGCCAGCAGCAGGACTAGCGGACCTTACAATGAGCAGTTCTTC.

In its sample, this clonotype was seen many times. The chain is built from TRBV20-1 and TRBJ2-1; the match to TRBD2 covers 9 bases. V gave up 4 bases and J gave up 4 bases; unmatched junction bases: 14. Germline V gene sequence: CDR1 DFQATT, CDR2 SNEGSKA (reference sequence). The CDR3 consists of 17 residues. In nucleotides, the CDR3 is TGCAGTGCTATATCGTGGGGGAGTAGCGGGGGATACAATGAGCAGTTCTTC. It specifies CSAISWGSSGGYNEQFF.

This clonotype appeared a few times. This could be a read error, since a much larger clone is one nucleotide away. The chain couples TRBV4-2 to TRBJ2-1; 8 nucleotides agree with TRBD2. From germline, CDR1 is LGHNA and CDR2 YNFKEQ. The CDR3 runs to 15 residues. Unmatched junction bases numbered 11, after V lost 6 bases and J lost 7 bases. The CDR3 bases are TGTGCCAGCAGGGTAGCGGGACTCGAGAAAAATGAGCAGTTCTTC. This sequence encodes CASRVAGLEKNEQFF.

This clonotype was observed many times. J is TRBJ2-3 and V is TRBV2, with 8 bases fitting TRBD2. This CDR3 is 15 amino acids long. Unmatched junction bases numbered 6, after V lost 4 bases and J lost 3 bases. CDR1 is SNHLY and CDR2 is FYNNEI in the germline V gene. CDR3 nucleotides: TGTGCCAGCAGTGTTGATAGCGGGATGACAGATACGCAGTATTTT. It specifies CASSVDSGMTDTQYF.

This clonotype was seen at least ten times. The CDR3 DNA reads as TGTGCCATCAGTGAGTTCGGGGAAACTAACTATGGCTACACCTTC. This translates into CAISEFGETNYGYTF. The chain links TRBV10-3 to TRBJ1-2, with unresolved D. Per germline, CDR1 ENHRY and CDR2 SYGVKD. This CDR3 spans 15 amino acids. V gave up 1 base and J gave up 0 bases, with 9 bases separating them.

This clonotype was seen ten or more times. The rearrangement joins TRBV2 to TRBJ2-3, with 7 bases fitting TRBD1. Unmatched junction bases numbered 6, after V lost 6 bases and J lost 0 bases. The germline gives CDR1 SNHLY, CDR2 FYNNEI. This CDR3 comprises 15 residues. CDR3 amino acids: CASRKTGASTDTQYF. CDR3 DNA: TGTGCCAGCAGGAAAACAGGGGCGAGCACAGATACGCAGTATTTT.

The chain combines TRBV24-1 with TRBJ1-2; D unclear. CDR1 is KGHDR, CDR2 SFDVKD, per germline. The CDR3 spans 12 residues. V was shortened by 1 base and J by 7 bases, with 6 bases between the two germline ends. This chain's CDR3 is CATSDFQRGYTF. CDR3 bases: TGTGCCACCAGTGATTTCCAACGTGGCTACACCTTC.

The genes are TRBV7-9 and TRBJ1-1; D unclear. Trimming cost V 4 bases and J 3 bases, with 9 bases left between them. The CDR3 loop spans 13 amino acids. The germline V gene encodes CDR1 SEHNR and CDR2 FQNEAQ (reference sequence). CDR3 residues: CASSSEVDTEAFF. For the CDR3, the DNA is TGTGCCAGCAGCTCCGAAGTGGACACTGAAGCTTTCTTT. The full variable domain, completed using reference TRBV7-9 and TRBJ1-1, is DTGVSQNPRHKITKRGQNVTFRCDPISEHNRLYWYRQTLGQGPEFLTYFQNEAQLEKSRLLSDRFSAERPKGSFSTLEIQRTEQGDSAMYLCASSSEVDTEAFFGQGTRLTVV.

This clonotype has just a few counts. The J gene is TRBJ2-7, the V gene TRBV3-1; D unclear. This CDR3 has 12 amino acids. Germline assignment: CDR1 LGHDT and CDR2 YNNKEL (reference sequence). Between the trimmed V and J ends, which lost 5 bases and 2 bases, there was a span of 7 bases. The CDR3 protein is CASSSWAYEQYF. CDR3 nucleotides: TGTGCCAGCAGCTCCTGGGCCTACGAGCAGTACTTC.

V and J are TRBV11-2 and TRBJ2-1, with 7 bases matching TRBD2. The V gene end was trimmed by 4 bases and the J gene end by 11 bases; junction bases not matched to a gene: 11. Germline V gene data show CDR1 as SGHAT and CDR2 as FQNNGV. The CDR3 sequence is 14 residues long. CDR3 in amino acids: CASSWGGGEGKQFF. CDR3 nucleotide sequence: TGTGCCAGCAGCTGGGGGGGAGGGGAGGGTAAGCAGTTCTTC.

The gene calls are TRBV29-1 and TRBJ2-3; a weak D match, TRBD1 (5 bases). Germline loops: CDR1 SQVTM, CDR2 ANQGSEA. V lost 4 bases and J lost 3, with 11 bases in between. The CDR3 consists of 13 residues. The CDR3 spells CSVGGRQTDTQYF. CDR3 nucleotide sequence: TGCAGCGTTGGGGGCAGGCAGACAGATACGCAGTATTTT.

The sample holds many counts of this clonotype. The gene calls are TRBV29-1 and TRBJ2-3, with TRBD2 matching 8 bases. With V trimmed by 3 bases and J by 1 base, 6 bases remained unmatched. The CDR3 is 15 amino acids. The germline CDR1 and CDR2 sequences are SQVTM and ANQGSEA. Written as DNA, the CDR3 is TGCAGCGTTGACTTACTAGCGGAGCGCACAGATACGCAGTATTTT. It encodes CSVDLLAERTDTQYF.

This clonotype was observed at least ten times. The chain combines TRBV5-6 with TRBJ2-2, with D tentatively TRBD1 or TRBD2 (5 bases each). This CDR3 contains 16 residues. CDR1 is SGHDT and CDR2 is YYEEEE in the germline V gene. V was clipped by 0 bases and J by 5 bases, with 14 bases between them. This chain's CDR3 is CASSLEARWGTGELFF. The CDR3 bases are TGTGCCAGCAGCTTGGAAGCAAGGTGGGGGACCGGGGAGCTGTTTTTT.

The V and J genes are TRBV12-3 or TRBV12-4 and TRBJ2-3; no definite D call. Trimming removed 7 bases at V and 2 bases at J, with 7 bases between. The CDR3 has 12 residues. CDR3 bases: TGTGCCAGCAAAGCGACCACAGATACGCAGTATTTT. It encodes CASKATTDTQYF.

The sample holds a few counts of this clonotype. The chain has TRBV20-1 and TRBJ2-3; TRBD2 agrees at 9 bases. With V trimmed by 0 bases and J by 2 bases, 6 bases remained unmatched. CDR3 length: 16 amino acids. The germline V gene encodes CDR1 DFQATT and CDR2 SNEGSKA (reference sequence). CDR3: CSARDLEREDTDTQYF. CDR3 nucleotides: TGCAGTGCTAGAGATCTGGAGCGGGAGGACACAGATACGCAGTATTTT.

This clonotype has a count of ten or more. CDR3 bases: TGTGCCAGCAGTTTTCTTGTAGGGGCTGGAGGTTCACCCCTCCACTTT. It codes for CASSFLVGAGGSPLHF. The rearrangement uses TRBV27 and TRBJ1-6; a weak D match, TRBD1 (5 bases). V was cut by 3 bases and J by 9 bases, with 18 bases left in between. Germline CDR1 is MNHEY and CDR2 is SMNVEV (reference sequence). The CDR3 is 16 residues long.

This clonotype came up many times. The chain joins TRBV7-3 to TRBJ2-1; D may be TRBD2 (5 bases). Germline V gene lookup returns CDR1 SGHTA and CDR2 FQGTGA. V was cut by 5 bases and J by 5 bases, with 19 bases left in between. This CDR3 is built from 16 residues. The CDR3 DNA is TGTGCCAGCAGCGGCGGTGGGCTAGCCCCTCACAATGAGCAGTTCTTC. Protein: CASSGGGLAPHNEQFF.

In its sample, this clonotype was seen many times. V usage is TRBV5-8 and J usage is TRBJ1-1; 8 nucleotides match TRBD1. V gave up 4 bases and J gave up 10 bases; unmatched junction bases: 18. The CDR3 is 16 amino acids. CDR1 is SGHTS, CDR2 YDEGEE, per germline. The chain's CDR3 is CASSGERTGSKLGAFF. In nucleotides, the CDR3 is TGTGCCAGCAGCGGGGAACGGACAGGGAGTAAACTGGGAGCTTTCTTT.

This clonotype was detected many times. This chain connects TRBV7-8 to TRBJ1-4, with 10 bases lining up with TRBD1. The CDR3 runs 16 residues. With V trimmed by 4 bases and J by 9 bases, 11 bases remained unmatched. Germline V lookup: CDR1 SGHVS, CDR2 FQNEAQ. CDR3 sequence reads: CASSSKSDRGSKKLFF. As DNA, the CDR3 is TGTGCCAGCAGCTCTAAATCGGACAGGGGGTCGAAAAAACTGTTTTTT.

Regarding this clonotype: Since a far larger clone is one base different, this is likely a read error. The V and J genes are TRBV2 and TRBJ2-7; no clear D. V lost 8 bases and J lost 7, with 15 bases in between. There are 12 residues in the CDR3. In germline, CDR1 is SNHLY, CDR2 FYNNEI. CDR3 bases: TGTGCCAGCCGCCCACCATCTGGAGAGCAGTACTTC. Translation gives CASRPPSGEQYF.

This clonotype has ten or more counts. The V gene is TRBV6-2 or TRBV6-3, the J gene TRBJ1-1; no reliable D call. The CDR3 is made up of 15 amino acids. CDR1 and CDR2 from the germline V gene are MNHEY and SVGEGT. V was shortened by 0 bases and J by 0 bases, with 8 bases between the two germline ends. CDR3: CASSYSSRLNTEAFF. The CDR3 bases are TGTGCCAGCAGTTACTCCTCACGGCTGAACACTGAAGCTTTCTTT.

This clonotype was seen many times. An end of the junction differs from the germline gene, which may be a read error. The DNA of the CDR3 is TGTGCCAACAGTTACTGGACTAGCGGGAGCGATGAGCAGTTCTTC. Its translation: CANSYWTSGSDEQFF. The chain couples TRBV6-2 or TRBV6-3 to TRBJ2-1; TRBD2 aligns across 13 bases. The CDR3 contains 15 residues. Germline values: CDR1 MNHEY, CDR2 SVGEGT.

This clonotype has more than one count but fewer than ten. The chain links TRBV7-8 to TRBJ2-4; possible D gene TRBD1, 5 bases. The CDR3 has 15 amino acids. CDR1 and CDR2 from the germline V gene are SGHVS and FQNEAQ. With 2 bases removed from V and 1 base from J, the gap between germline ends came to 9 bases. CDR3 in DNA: TGTGCCAGCAGCTTAAAATGGGGCGCCAAAAACATTCAGTACTTC. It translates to CASSLKWGAKNIQYF.

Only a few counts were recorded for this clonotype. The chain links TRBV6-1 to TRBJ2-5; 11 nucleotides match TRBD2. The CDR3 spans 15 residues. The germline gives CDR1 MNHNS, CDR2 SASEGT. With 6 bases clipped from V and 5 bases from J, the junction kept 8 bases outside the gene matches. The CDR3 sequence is CASSTSGSKLETQYF. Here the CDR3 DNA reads TGTGCCAGCAGCACTAGCGGGAGTAAATTGGAGACCCAGTACTTC.

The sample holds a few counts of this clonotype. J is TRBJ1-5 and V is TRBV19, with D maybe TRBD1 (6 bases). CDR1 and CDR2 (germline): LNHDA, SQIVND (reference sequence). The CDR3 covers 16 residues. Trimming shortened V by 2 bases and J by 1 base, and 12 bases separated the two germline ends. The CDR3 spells CASSIQGMGSNQPQHF. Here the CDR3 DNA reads TGTGCCAGTAGTATACAGGGGATGGGCAGCAATCAGCCCCAGCATTTT.

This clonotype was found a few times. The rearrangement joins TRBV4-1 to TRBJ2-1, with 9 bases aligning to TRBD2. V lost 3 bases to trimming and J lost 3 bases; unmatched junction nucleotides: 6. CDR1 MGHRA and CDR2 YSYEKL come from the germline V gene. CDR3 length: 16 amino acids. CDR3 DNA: TGCGCCAGCAGCCATGAGCGGGAGGAAGTCTACAATGAGCAGTTCTTC. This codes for CASSHEREEVYNEQFF.